Listed here are 26 T cell receptor beta chains from one sample, sequenced in a study of blood T cell repertoires in COVID-19. TCRdb's table, derived via immunoSEQ multiplex PCR, lists solely in-frame clones and lacks some. The data show approximately 200,000 clones, about four fifths seen once. Sequenced material: PBMCs or T cells enriched from blood (not recorded which). Receptors originate from a woman in her thirties or forties with acute COVID-19.

The chain couples TRBV28 to TRBJ2-7; 7 bases map to TRBD1. This CDR3 comprises 14 residues. V dropped 2 bases and J dropped 2; count of bases not matched to a gene: 3. Per the germline V gene, CDR1 is MDHEN and CDR2 is SYDVKM. Written as DNA, the CDR3 is TGTGCCAGCAGTTTACGGACAGGAGCCTACGAGCAGTACTTC. It is translated as CASSLRTGAYEQYF.

The chain has TRBV3-1 (or the pseudogene TRBV3-2) and TRBJ1-6; the D is unclear. Germline CDR1 LGHDT, CDR2 YNNKEL (reference sequence). The CDR3 runs 14 residues. The V and J ends lost 1 base and 5 bases respectively, with 6 bases between them. CDR3 in DNA: TGTGCCAGCAGCCAAGTAGCTAATAATTCACCCCTCCACTTT. Translating gives CASSQVANNSPLHF.

On this clone: The same CDR3 is also encoded by other DNA sequences in this sample. CDR3 sequence reads: CASSWGTDNSPLHF. The CDR3, as DNA: TGTGCCAGCAGCTGGGGGACAGATAATTCACCCCTCCACTTT. The gene calls are TRBV5-4 and TRBJ1-6; 7 positions agree with TRBD1. CDR3 length: 14 amino acids. CDR1 is SGHNT, CDR2 YYREEE, per germline (reference sequence). V lost 3 bases and J lost 5; bases outside the gene matches: 2. Based on the CDR3 plus reference TRBV5-4 and TRBJ1-6, the full variable domain is ETGVTQSPTHLIKTRGQQVTLRCSSQSGHNTVSWYQQALGQGPQFIFQYYREEENGRGNFPPRFSGLQFPNYSSELNVNALELDDSALYLCASSWGTDNSPLHFGNGTRLTVT.

The gene calls are TRBV9 and TRBJ1-2; D gene uncertain. The germline V and J ends were trimmed by 0 bases and 5 bases, with 8 bases remaining between them. CDR1 is SGDLS and CDR2 is YYNGEE in the germline V gene. The CDR3 is made up of 13 amino acids. The CDR3 spells CASSVANFYGYTF. CDR3 nucleotide sequence: TGTGCCAGCAGCGTAGCCAATTTTTATGGCTACACCTTC.

The chain joins TRBV3-1 (or the pseudogene TRBV3-2) to TRBJ1-2; D unclear. The germline gives CDR1 LGHDT, CDR2 YNNKEL (reference sequence). This CDR3 region has 12 residues. Trimming cost V 2 bases and J 2 bases, with 3 bases left between them. CDR3 in amino acids: CASSQSNYGYTF. The CDR3 DNA sequence: TGTGCCAGCAGCCAAAGCAACTATGGCTACACCTTC.

V usage is TRBV3-1 (or the pseudogene TRBV3-2) and J usage is TRBJ2-5; TRBD2 matches at 14 bases. The CDR3 is 16 residues long. J lost 5 bases, V lost 4 bases, and 6 bases had no gene match. In germline, CDR1 is LGHDT, CDR2 YNNKEL (reference sequence). CDR3 coding DNA: TGTGCCAGCAGCCCCGGGACTAGCGGGGGAGCGGAGACCCAGTACTTC. Protein sequence: CASSPGTSGGAETQYF.

The J gene is TRBJ2-7, the V gene TRBV6-5; D may be TRBD2 (5 bases). The CDR3 contains 13 residues. Trimming cost V 0 bases and J 4 bases, with 7 bases left between them. Germline-derived CDR1 and CDR2 are MNHEY and SVGAGI. The CDR3 coding sequence is TGTGCCAGCAGTTACTCAGCGGAGTACGAGCAGTACTTC. It codes for CASSYSAEYEQYF.

V is TRBV18 and J is TRBJ2-3; TRBD2 matches at 10 bases. Germline V gene data show CDR1 as KGHSH and CDR2 as LQKENI. The CDR3 contains 15 residues. J lost 6 bases, V lost 3 bases, and 6 bases had no gene match. CDR3 bases: TGTGCCAGCTCACCGGGGCTAGCGGGAGCGGATACGCAGTATTTT. Translating it yields CASSPGLAGADTQYF.

The CDR3 bases are TGTGCCAGCAGTACCACAGGCCTTGGGAACTATGGCTACACCTTC. Encoded protein: CASSTTGLGNYGYTF. The chain combines TRBV28 with TRBJ1-2, with a weak D call TRBD1 (5 bases). The CDR3 contains 15 residues. Deletions cut 5 bases from V and 2 bases from J, with 15 bases between. Germline assignment: CDR1 MDHEN and CDR2 SYDVKM.

This clone has only a few counts. CDR3 amino acids: CASSREALHPLHF. Here the CDR3 DNA reads TGTGCCAGTTCCCGGGAGGCTTTACACCCCCTCCACTTT. The chain joins TRBV5-4 to TRBJ1-6; no clear D. The CDR3 covers 13 residues. The germline V gene encodes CDR1 SGHNT and CDR2 YYREEE (reference sequence). V was cut by 8 bases and J by 13 bases, with 19 bases left in between.

The J gene is TRBJ2-5, the V gene TRBV20-1; D unresolved. The CDR3 spans 11 residues. The V gene lost 4 bases and the J gene lost 2 bases, with 5 bases spanning the gap. Germline CDR1 and CDR2: DFQATT and SNEGSKA (reference sequence). The DNA of the CDR3 is TGCAGTGCTACAGTACAAGAGACCCAGTACTTC. As protein: CSATVQETQYF.

V usage is TRBV28 and J usage is TRBJ2-6, with a weak D call TRBD1 (5 bases). Germline CDR1 and CDR2: MDHEN and SYDVKM. This CDR3 has 18 amino acids. Trimming cost V 3 bases and J 1 base, with 16 bases left between them. CDR3 sequence: CASSFQGLRLSGANVLTF. CDR3 sequence (DNA): TGTGCCAGCAGTTTCCAGGGCCTGAGGCTGTCTGGGGCCAACGTCCTGACTTTC. The variable domain in full, with the rest retrieved from reference TRBV28 and TRBJ2-6, is DVKVTQSSRYLVKRTGEKVFLECVQDMDHENMFWYRQDPGLGLRLIYFSYDVKMKEKGDIPEGYSVSREKKERFSLILESASTNQTSMYLCASSFQGLRLSGANVLTFGAGSRLTVL.

V is TRBV2 and J is TRBJ1-1; tentative D call: TRBD1 (5 bases). V was trimmed by 4 bases and J by 6 bases, leaving 15 bases between them. The CDR3 length is 14 residues. In germline, CDR1 is SNHLY, CDR2 FYNNEI. CDR3 nucleotides: TGTGCCAGCAGTGCACGTGCGACAGACCCTGAAGCTTTCTTT. Translating it yields CASSARATDPEAFF.

This clone was detected only once. V and J are TRBV20-1 and TRBJ2-1; no firm D call. CDR1 is DFQATT and CDR2 is SNEGSKA in the germline V gene (reference sequence). The CDR3 spans 11 residues. The CDR3 coding sequence is TGCAGCCGAGGCGTCCTCAATGAGCAGTTCTTC. This translates into CSRGVLNEQFF.

The genes are TRBV15 and TRBJ1-5; maybe TRBD1 (5 bases). The V end was cut by 1 base, the J end by 6 bases, with 13 bases between. CDR1 is LNHNV, CDR2 YYDKDF, per germline (reference sequence). CDR3 size: 15 residues. In DNA form, the CDR3 reads TGTGCCACCAGCAGAGGGGGAAGGGGCGGTCAGCCCCAGCATTTT. As protein: CATSRGGRGGQPQHF.

The chain carries TRBV7-2 and TRBJ1-4; TRBD1 matches 7 bases. The V segment lost 0 bases and the J segment 4 bases; nucleotides outside the gene matches: 2. This CDR3 region has 15 residues. Looked up from germline, CDR1 is SGHTA and CDR2 is FQGNSA. The CDR3: CASSLAGQFNEKLFF. CDR3 nucleotide sequence: TGTGCCAGCAGCTTAGCGGGACAGTTTAATGAAAAACTGTTTTTT.

This clone was recorded only once. The rearrangement links TRBV7-2 to TRBJ1-1; D unclear. The V end was cut by 5 bases, the J end by 7 bases, with 17 bases between. Germline loops: CDR1 SGHTA, CDR2 FQGNSA. CDR3 length equals 14 residues. CDR3 DNA: TGTGCCAGCAGCCCGGACTCACAACGGGGTGAAGCTTTCTTT. Its translation is CASSPDSQRGEAFF.

This chain uses TRBV11-1 with TRBJ2-3; 7 nucleotides agree with TRBD1. Germline CDR1 SGHAT, CDR2 FQDESV (reference sequence). This CDR3 contains 14 residues. V lost 3 bases and J lost 7; bases outside the gene matches: 7. The CDR3 DNA is TGTGCCAGCAGCTTCGCCAGGGGGATTAATACGCAGTATTTT. Protein product: CASSFARGINTQYF.

The V gene is TRBV2, the J gene TRBJ2-7; 7 nucleotides agree with TRBD1. CDR1 and CDR2 from the germline V gene are SNHLY and FYNNEI. CDR3 length equals 14 residues. Trimming cost V 6 bases and J 2 bases; bases outside gene matches: 7. The CDR3 sequence is CASSYQQGTYEQYF. DNA for the CDR3: TGTGCCAGCAGCTATCAACAGGGGACCTACGAGCAGTACTTC.

The rearrangement links TRBV7-6 to TRBJ2-5, with TRBD1 as a possible D gene (5 bases). Germline V lookup: CDR1 SGHVS, CDR2 FNYEAQ. Between the trimmed V and J ends, which lost 1 base and 10 bases, there was a span of 16 bases. CDR3 size: 14 residues. CDR3 loop: CASSLDRTPSLQYF. The DNA of the CDR3 is TGTGCCAGCAGCTTAGACAGGACCCCCTCTCTCCAGTACTTC.

This sequence joins TRBV9 and TRBJ1-1; the match to TRBD1 covers 7 bases. V trimming: 0 bases; J trimming: 0 bases; junction bases outside the gene matches: 5. The CDR3 loop spans 16 amino acids. CDR1 SGDLS and CDR2 YYNGEE come from the germline V gene. The CDR3 coding sequence is TGTGCCAGCAGCGTAGCTACGACAGGGCTGAACACTGAAGCTTTCTTT. Translation: CASSVATTGLNTEAFF. The full variable domain, with the rest looked up from reference TRBV9 and TRBJ1-1, is DSGVTQTPKHLITATGQRVTLRCSPRSGDLSVYWYQQSLDQGLQFLIQYYNGEERAKGNILERFSAQQFPDLHSELNLSSLELGDSALYFCASSVATTGLNTEAFFGQGTRLTVV.

V gene TRBV10-2 combines with J gene TRBJ2-7; TRBD1 matches 9 bases. V was pared by 6 bases and J by 5 bases, with 14 bases of the junction left unmatched. CDR1 and CDR2 from the germline V gene are WSHSY and SAAADI. The CDR3 runs to 16 residues. In DNA form, the CDR3 reads TGCGCCAGCAGGGGGACAGGGCCACTAGCGATGCACGAGCAGTACTTC. Protein: CASRGTGPLAMHEQYF.

The chain is built from TRBV5-5 and TRBJ1-3; a possible D gene is TRBD1 (6 bases). The germline V gene encodes CDR1 SGHKS and CDR2 YYEKEE (reference sequence). The ends were cut back, 4 bases at V and 4 bases at J, with 12 bases in the middle. This CDR3 contains 14 residues. The CDR3 region is CASSPGTLGNTIYF. The DNA of the CDR3 is TGTGCCAGCAGCCCCGGGACATTAGGAAACACCATATATTTT. The entire variable domain, with the rest obtained from reference TRBV5-5 and TRBJ1-3, is as follows: DAGVTQSPTHLIKTRGQQVTLRCSPISGHKSVSWYQQVLGQGPQFIFQYYEKEERGRGNFPDRFSARQFPNYSSELNVNALLLGDSALYLCASSPGTLGNTIYFGEGSWLTVV.

This chain uses TRBV7-3 with TRBJ1-1; TRBD1 matches at 7 bases. This CDR3 is 15 amino acids long. After removal of 4 bases from V and 3 bases from J, the junction contained 8 bases not matched to a gene. From germline, CDR1 is SGHTA and CDR2 FQGTGA. CDR3 nucleotide sequence: TGTGCCAGCAGCTCGAACAGGGGATCGGACACTGAAGCTTTCTTT. This gives the protein CASSSNRGSDTEAFF.

The rearrangement uses TRBV9 and TRBJ2-1; TRBD2 matches 10 bases. The CDR3 has 16 amino acids. V trimming: 3 bases; J trimming: 4 bases; junction bases outside the gene matches: 7. The germline V gene encodes CDR1 SGDLS and CDR2 YYNGEE. Here the CDR3 DNA reads TGTGCCAGCAGCGCTAAGCGGACTAGCGGTTACAATGAGCAGTTCTTC. Translated: CASSAKRTSGYNEQFF. Looking up the rest from reference TRBV9 and TRBJ2-1 gives the full variable domain: DSGVTQTPKHLITATGQRVTLRCSPRSGDLSVYWYQQSLDQGLQFLIQYYNGEERAKGNILERFSAQQFPDLHSELNLSSLELGDSALYFCASSAKRTSGYNEQFFGPGTRLTVL.

The chain combines TRBV3-1 (or the pseudogene TRBV3-2) with TRBJ2-3; 9 bases match TRBD2. The CDR3 is 16 amino acids. Trimming cost V 2 bases and J 5 bases; bases outside gene matches: 8. Germline CDR1 and CDR2: LGHDT and YNNKEL (reference sequence). CDR3 region: CASSQPSGREGDTQYF. CDR3 coding DNA: TGTGCCAGCAGCCAACCGTCCGGGCGGGAGGGAGATACGCAGTATTTT.